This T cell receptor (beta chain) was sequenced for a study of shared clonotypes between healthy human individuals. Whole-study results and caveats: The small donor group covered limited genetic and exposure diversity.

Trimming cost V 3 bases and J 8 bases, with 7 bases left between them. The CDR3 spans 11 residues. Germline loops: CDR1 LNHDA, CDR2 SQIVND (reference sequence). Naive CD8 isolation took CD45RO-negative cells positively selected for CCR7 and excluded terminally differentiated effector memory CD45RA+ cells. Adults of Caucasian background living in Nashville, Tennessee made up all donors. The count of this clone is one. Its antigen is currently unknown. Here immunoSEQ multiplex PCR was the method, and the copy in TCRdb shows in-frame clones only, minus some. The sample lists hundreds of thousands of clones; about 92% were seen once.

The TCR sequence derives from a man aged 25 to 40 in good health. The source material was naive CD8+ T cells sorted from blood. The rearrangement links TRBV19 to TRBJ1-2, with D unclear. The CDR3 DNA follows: TGTGCCAGTAGTATTGCGGGAGGCTACACCTTC. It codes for CASSIAGGYTF.